This T cell receptor beta chain was identified during a study of cytomegalovirus exposure and HLA in healthy donors. V was pared by 6 bases and J by 2 bases, with 13 bases between. Looked up from germline, CDR1 is MNHEY and CDR2 is SVGAGI. The CDR3 is made up of 14 amino acids. TCRdb's table, derived via immunoSEQ multiplex PCR, lists solely in-frame clones and lacks some. The table lists about 150,000 clones, around 90% of them singletons. This clonotype was obtained from a woman between 18 and 29 years old in good health and CMV-seropositive. Sequenced material: PBMCs. The rearrangement joins TRBV6-5 to TRBJ1-1; TRBD1 might be the D (6 bases). CDR3 loop: CASRGNRANTEAFF. The CDR3 nucleotides read TGTGCCAGCAGGGGGAACAGGGCAAACACTGAAGCTTTCTTT.